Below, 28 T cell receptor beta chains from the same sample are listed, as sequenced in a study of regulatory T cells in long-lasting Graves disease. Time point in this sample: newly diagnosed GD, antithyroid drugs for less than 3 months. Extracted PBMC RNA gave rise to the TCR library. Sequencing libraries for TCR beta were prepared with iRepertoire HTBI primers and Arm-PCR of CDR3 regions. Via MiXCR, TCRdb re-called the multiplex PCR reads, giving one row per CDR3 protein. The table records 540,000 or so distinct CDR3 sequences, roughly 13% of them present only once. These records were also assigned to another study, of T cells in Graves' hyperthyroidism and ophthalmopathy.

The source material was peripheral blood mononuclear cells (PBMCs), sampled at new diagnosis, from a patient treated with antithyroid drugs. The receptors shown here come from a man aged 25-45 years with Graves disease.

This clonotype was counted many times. The chain's CDR3 is CSARSSGRDTQYF. DNA for the CDR3: TGCAGTGCTAGAAGTAGCGGGAGAGATACGCAGTATTTT. The chain recombines TRBV20-1 with TRBJ2-3; 9 positions match TRBD2. V lost 2 bases to trimming and J lost 5 bases; unmatched junction nucleotides: 2. The CDR3 loop spans 13 amino acids. Per the germline V gene, CDR1 is DFQATT and CDR2 is SNEGSKA (reference sequence).

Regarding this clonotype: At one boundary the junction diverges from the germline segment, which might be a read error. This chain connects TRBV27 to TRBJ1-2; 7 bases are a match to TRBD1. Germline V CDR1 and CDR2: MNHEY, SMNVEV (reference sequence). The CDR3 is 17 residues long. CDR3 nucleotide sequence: TGTGCCGGCAGTCCGACCCTGACAGGGACCTTAAACTATGGCTACACCTTC. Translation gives CAGSPTLTGTLNYGYTF.

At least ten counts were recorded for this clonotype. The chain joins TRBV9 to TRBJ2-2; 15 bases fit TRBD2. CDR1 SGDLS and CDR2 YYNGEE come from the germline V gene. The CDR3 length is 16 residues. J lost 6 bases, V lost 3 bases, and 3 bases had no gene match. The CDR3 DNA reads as TGTGCCAGCAGCGGGACTAGCGGGAGGGGGGCCGGGGAGCTGTTTTTT. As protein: CASSGTSGRGAGELFF.

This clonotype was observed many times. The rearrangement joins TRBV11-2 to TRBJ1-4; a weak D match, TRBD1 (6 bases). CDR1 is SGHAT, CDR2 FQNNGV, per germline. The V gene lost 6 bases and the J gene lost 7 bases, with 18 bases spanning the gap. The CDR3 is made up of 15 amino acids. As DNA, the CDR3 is TGTGCCAGCAGTTCACCAGGGGCGCGGAGTGAAAAACTGTTTTTT. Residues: CASSSPGARSEKLFF.

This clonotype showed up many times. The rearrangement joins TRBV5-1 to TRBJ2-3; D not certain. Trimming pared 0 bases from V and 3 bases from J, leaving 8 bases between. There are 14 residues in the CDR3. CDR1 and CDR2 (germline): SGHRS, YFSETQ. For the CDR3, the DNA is TGCGCCAGCAGCTTGGACTATTCGACAGATACGCAGTATTTT. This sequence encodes CASSLDYSTDTQYF.

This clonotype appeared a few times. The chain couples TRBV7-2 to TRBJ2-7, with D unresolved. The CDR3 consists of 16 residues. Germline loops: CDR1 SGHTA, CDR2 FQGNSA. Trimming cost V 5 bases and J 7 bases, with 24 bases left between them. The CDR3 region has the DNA TGTGCCAGCAGCAACCCCCCAGGACGGTCCCTTGGGGAGCAGTACTTC. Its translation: CASSNPPGRSLGEQYF.

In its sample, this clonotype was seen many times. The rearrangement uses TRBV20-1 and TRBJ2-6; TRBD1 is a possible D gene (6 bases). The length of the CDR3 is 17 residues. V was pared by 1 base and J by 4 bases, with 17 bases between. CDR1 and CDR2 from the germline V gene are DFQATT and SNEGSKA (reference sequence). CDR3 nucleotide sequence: TGCAGTGCTAGAGTTAGGGACACAGCCGCCGGGGCCAACGTCCTGACTTTC. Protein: CSARVRDTAAGANVLTF.

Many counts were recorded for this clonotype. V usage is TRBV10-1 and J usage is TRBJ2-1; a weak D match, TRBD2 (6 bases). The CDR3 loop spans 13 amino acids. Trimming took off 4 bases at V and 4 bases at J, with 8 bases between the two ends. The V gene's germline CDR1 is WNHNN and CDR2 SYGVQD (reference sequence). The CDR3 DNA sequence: TGCGCCAGCAGTGGGGACTTGTACAATGAGCAGTTCTTC. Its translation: CASSGDLYNEQFF.

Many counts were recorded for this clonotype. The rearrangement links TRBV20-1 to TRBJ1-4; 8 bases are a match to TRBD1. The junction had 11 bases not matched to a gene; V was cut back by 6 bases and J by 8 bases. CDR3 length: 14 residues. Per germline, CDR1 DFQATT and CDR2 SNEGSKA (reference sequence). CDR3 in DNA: TGCAGTGCCTACACAGGGGGACGAACCGAAAAACTGTTTTTT. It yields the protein CSAYTGGRTEKLFF.

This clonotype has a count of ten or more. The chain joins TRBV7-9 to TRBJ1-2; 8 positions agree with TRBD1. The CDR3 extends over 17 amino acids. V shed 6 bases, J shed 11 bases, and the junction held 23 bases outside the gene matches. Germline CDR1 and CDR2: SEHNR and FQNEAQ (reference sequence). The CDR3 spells CASSTIGRTPIRQGYTF. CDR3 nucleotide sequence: TGTGCCAGCAGTACTATAGGACGCACCCCGATCCGACAGGGGTACACCTTC.

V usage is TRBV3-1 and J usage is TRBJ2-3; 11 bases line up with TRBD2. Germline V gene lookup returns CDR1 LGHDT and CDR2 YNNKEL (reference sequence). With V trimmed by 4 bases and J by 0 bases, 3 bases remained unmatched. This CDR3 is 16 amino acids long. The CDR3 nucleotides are TGTGCCAGCAGCCGAGTAGCGGGAGGGAGCACAGATACGCAGTATTTT. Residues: CASSRVAGGSTDTQYF.

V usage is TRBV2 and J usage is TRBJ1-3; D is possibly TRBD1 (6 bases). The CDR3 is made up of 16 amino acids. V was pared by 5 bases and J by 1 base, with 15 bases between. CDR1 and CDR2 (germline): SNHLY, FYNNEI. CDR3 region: CASSLKNRDSGNTIYF. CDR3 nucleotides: TGTGCCAGCAGTTTAAAAAACAGGGATTCTGGAAACACCATATATTTT.

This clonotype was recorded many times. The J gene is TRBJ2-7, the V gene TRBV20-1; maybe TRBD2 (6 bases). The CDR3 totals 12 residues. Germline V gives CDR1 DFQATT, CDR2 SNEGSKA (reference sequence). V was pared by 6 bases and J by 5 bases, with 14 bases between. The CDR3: CSATISGDEQYF. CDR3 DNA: TGCAGTGCGACGATTAGCGGTGACGAGCAGTACTTC.

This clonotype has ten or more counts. CDR3 in amino acids: CASRLTGGGYTF. For the CDR3, the DNA is TGTGCCAGCAGATTGACAGGGGGGGGCTACACCTTC. The chain employs TRBV27 and TRBJ1-2; 9 bases fit TRBD1. After removal of 6 bases from V and 8 bases from J, the junction contained 4 bases not matched to a gene. The germline V gene encodes CDR1 MNHEY and CDR2 SMNVEV (reference sequence). The CDR3 length is 12 residues.

CDR3 sequence (DNA): TGTGCCAGCAGCCGGGACATTCTAGCGGGGAGTGGGTCCTACGAGCAGTACTTC. Amino acids: CASSRDILAGSGSYEQYF. The chain couples TRBV5-4 to TRBJ2-4, with 9 bases aligning to TRBD2. The better agreement between TRBJ2-7 and the DNA end casts doubt on the J call. CDR1 and CDR2 (germline): SGHNT, YYREEE (reference sequence). This CDR3 comprises 18 residues.

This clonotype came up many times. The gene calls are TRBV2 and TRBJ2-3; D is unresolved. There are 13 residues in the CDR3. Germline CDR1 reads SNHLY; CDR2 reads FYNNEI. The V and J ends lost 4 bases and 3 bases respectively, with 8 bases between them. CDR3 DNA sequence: TGTGCCAGCAGTGTAGGCGGAACAGATACGCAGTATTTT. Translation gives CASSVGGTDTQYF.

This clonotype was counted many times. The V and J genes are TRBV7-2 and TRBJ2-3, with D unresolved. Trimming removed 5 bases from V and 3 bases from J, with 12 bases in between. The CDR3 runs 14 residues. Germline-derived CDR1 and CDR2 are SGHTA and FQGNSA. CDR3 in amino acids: CASSPSGLTDTQYF. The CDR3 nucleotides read TGTGCCAGCAGCCCTTCTGGCCTTACAGATACGCAGTATTTT.

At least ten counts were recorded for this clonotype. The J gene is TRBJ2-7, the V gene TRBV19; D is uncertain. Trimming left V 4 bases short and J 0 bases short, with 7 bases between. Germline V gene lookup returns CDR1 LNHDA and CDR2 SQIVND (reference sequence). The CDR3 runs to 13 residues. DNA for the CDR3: TGTGCCAGTAGTAGGGTCTCCTCCTACGAGCAGTACTTC. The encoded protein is CASSRVSSYEQYF.

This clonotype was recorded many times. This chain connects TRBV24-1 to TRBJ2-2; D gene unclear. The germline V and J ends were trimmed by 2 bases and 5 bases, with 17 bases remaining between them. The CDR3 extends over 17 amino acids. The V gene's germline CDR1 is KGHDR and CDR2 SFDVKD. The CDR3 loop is CATSDSAESLVTGELFF. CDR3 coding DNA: TGTGCCACCAGTGATTCGGCGGAGTCATTGGTTACCGGGGAGCTGTTTTTT.

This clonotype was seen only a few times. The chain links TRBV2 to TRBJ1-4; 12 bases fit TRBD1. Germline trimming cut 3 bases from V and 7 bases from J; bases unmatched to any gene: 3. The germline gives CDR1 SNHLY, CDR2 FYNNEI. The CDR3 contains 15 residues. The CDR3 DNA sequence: TGTGCCAGCAGTGAGGGACAGGGGGCGGGTGAAAAACTGTTTTTT. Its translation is CASSEGQGAGEKLFF.

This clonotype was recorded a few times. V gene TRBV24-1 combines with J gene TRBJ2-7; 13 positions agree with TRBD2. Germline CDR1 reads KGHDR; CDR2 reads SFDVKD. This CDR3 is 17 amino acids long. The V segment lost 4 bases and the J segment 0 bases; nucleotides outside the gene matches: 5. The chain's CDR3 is CATSDSGLAGDSYEQYF. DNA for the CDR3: TGTGCCACCAGTGACTCCGGACTAGCGGGAGACTCCTACGAGCAGTACTTC.

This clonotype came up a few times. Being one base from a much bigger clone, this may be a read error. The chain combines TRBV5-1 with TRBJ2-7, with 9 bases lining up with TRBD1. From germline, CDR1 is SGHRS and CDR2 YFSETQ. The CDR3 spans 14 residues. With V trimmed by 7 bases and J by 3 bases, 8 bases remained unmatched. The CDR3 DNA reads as TGCGCCAGCGGGGTCCCGGGACAGGGCTACGAGCAGTACTTC. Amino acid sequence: CASGVPGQGYEQYF.

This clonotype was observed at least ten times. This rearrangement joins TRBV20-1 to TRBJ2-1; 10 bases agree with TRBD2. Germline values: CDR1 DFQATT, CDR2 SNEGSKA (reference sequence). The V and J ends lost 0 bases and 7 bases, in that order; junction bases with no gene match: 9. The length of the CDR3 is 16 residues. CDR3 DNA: TGCAGTGCTAGAGATCGCCCTAGCGGGAGATCTAATGAGCAGTTCTTC. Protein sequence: CSARDRPSGRSNEQFF.

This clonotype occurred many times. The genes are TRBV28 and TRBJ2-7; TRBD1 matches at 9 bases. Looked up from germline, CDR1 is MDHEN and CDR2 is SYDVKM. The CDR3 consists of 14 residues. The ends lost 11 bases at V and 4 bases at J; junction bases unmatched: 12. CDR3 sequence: CAPTGGTGLYEQYF. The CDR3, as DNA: TGTGCCCCCACCGGGGGGACAGGGTTGTACGAGCAGTACTTC.

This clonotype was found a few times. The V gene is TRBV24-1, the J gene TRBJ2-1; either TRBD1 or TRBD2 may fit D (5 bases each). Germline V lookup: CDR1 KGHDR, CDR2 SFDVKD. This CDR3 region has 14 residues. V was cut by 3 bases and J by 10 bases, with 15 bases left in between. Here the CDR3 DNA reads TGTGCCACCAGTGATGGGACGAGCGCAAGGGAGCAGTTCTTC. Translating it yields CATSDGTSAREQFF.

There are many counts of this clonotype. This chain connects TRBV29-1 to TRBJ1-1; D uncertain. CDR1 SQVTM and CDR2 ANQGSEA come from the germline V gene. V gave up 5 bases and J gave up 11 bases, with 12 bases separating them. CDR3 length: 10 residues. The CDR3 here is CSVMVPMAFF. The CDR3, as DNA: TGCAGCGTTATGGTCCCAATGGCTTTCTTT.

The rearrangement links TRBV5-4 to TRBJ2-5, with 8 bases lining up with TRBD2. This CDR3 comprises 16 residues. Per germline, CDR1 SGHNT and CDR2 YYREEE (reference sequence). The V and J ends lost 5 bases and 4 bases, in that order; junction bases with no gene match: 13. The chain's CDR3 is CASRPSAGGLGETQYF. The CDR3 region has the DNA TGTGCCAGCAGGCCCTCGGCGGGAGGCCTTGGAGAGACCCAGTACTTC. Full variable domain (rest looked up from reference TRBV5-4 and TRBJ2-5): ETGVTQSPTHLIKTRGQQVTLRCSSQSGHNTVSWYQQALGQGPQFIFQYYREEENGRGNFPPRFSGLQFPNYSSELNVNALELDDSALYLCASRPSAGGLGETQYFGPGTRLLVL.

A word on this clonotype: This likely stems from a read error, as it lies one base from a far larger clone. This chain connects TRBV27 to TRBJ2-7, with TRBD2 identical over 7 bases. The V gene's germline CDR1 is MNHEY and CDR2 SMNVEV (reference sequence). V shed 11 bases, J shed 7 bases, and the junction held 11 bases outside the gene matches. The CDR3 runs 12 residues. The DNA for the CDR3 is TGTGCCGCTGGGGGAGGGCCTCATGAGCAGTACTTC. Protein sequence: CAAGGGPHEQYF.